These T cell receptor beta chains were read from a single sample in a study of blood T cell repertoires in COVID-19. The data were produced by immunoSEQ multiplex PCR, yet TCRdb's version contains in-frame clones alone and is incomplete. The sample carries approximately 300,000 clones, 89% recorded once. Sequenced sample: PBMCs or T cells enriched from blood (not recorded which). These receptor sequences come from a man aged 60 to 75 who had recovered from COVID-19. The CDR3 runs from the conserved cysteine through the conserved F or W. The D gene is left open where the match is weak. Expanded clones are given a class, and other clones once, few, many or no size at all.

v_call	j_call	clone_size	d_call	cdr3_nt	cdr3_aa
TRBV6-5	TRBJ2-2	.	.	TGTGCCAGCAGGCAACAGGGGAACACCGGGGAGCTGTTTTTT	CASRQQGNTGELFF
TRBV5-1	TRBJ2-3	.	TRBD2	TGCGCCAGCAGCTCGAGCGGGACTTTCACAGATACGCAGTATTTT	CASSSSGTFTDTQYF
TRBV20-1	TRBJ1-5	once	.	TGCAGTGCTAGTTCTACCCAAGGGGGAATCGGGCAGCCCCAGCATTTT	CSASSTQGGIGQPQHF
TRBV7-9	TRBJ2-3	.	TRBD2	TGTGCCAGCAGCTGGGGACTAGCGGGGAGAGGGGGGGCCACAGATACGCAGTATTTT	CASSWGLAGRGGATDTQYF
TRBV5-1	TRBJ2-5	.	TRBD2	TGCGCCAGCAGCTTAAGTGGGCGGGAGGCCGAGACCCAGTACTTC	CASSLSGREAETQYF
TRBV5-1	TRBJ2-5	.	.	TGCGCCAGCAGCTTGGGTATTTCGAAGGGGCTGGAGACCCAGTACTTC	CASSLGISKGLETQYF
TRBV6-5	TRBJ1-2	.	.	TGTGCCAGCAGTTACTCTCCGGGGAACTATGGCTACACCTTC	CASSYSPGNYGYTF
TRBV28	TRBJ2-7	.	TRBD2	TGTGCCAGCAGTTTACACAGCGGGAGGAACTACGAGCAGTACTTC	CASSLHSGRNYEQYF
TRBV28	TRBJ1-3	.	TRBD1	TGTGCCAGCAAACCAGGGGGCGGAAACACCATATATTTT	CASKPGGGNTIYF
TRBV4-3	TRBJ2-6	.	TRBD2	TGCGCCAGCAGCCTAATGACTAGCGGGAGTACTGGGGCCAACGTCCTGACTTTC	CASSLMTSGSTGANVLTF
TRBV2	TRBJ2-1	.	.	TGTGCCAGCACCTACGGGAGCTCCTACAATGAGCAGTTCTTC	CASTYGSSYNEQFF
TRBV9	TRBJ2-7	.	TRBD2	TGTGCCAGCAGCGTAGGAGGGCGGGAGTCAAACGAGCAGTACTTC	CASSVGGRESNEQYF
TRBV6-1	TRBJ2-5	.	.	TGTGCCAGCAGGGAAGGTTTATGGGGGAGGAAGACCCAGTACTTC	CASREGLWGRKTQYF